This is a list of T cell receptor beta chains from one sample in a study of persistence of HIV-infected CD4 T cells. Data came from immunoSEQ multiplex PCR; TCRdb stores just in-frame clones and leaves some out. Among tens of thousands of clones listed, about 88% were seen once. These TCRs are of unknown antigen specificity. Specimen: CD4+ T cells sorted from PBMCs after approximately 19-hour stimulation, collected from a patient who received antiretroviral therapy. The receptors shown here come from an adult woman with HIV who was CMV-seropositive. The CDR3 runs from the conserved cysteine through the conserved F or W. D genes are given only for firm matches. Only some rows state a clone size, as once, few, many or a class for expanded clones.

TRBV5-1,NA,NA,TRBJ1-3,CASSLSESSGNTIYF,TGCGCCAGCAGCTTGTCCGAGTCCTCTGGAAACACCATATATTTT
TRBV19,TRBD1,NA,TRBJ1-1,CASSIRSGGAVNTEAFF,TGTGCCAGTAGTATAAGATCAGGGGGCGCCGTGAACACTGAAGCTTTCTTT
TRBV5-1,NA,NA,TRBJ2-3,CASSRGPLGIGPTDTQYF,TGCGCCAGCAGCCGCGGACCCTTAGGTATCGGTCCCACAGATACGCAGTATTTT
TRBV11-3,NA,NA,TRBJ2-3,CASSLRAGFDTQYF,TGTGCCAGCAGCTTACGTGCGGGGTTCGATACGCAGTATTTT
TRBV11-3,NA,NA,TRBJ2-7,CASSLAQGQEQYF,TGTGCCAGCAGCTTAGCTCAAGGTCAGGAGCAGTACTTC
TRBV5-6,NA,NA,TRBJ1-6,CASSLARGRAGSPLHF,TGTGCCAGCAGCTTGGCCCGGGGGCGGGCGGGCTCACCCCTCCACTTT
TRBV18,TRBD1,NA,TRBJ1-2,CASSLTGGEDGYTF,TGTGCCAGCTCACTGACAGGGGGCGAGGATGGCTACACCTTC
TRBV6-5,NA,once,TRBJ1-4,CASSSTDPPNEKLFF,TGTGCCAGCAGTTCGACGGACCCGCCCAATGAAAAACTGTTTTTT
TRBV5-1,NA,NA,TRBJ2-1,CASSTDGSSYNEQFF,TGCGCCAGCAGCACGGACGGCAGCTCCTACAATGAGCAGTTCTTC
TRBV7-3,NA,NA,TRBJ2-6,CASSEGAGGANVLTF,TGTGCCAGCAGCGAGGGGGCGGGGGGGGCCAACGTCCTGACTTTC
TRBV24-1,NA,NA,TRBJ1-1,CATENRLHTEAFF,TGTGCCACCGAAAATCGGCTGCACACTGAAGCTTTCTTT
TRBV2,NA,NA,TRBJ1-5,CASSELPAGNGNQPQHF,TGTGCCAGCAGTGAACTTCCGGCAGGGAACGGCAATCAGCCCCAGCATTTT
TRBV19,TRBD1,few,TRBJ1-2,CASSIRDRISNYGYTF,TGTGCCAGTAGTATAAGGGACAGGATCTCTAACTATGGCTACACCTTC
TRBV11-1,NA,NA,TRBJ2-7,CASSAKGARNYEQYF,TGTGCCAGCAGCGCTAAAGGGGCGCGCAACTACGAGCAGTACTTC
TRBV11-3,NA,NA,TRBJ1-1,CASSLTRGSEAFF,TGTGCCAGCAGCTTAACGCGGGGCTCTGAAGCTTTCTTT
TRBV5-1,NA,NA,TRBJ2-3,CASSKGPTQGTDTQYF,TGCGCCAGCAGCAAGGGACCTACCCAAGGCACAGATACGCAGTATTTT
TRBV4-2,TRBD2,NA,TRBJ2-1,CASSQGLTLSGLAGSNSYNEQFF,TGTGCCAGCAGCCAAGGCTTAACCCTGTCGGGACTAGCGGGGTCGAATTCCTACAATGAGCAGTTCTTC
TRBV15,NA,NA,TRBJ1-4,CATSPWANEKLFF,TGTGCCACCAGCCCCTGGGCGAATGAAAAACTGTTTTTT
TRBV7-6,NA,NA,TRBJ2-7,CASSLGVGKIGEQYF,TGTGCCAGCAGCTTGGGGGTAGGAAAGATCGGCGAGCAGTACTTC
TRBV19,TRBD1,NA,TRBJ2-1,CASSLPGQGQNEQFF,TGTGCCAGTAGTCTACCGGGACAGGGGCAGAATGAGCAGTTCTTC
TRBV10-2,NA,NA,TRBJ2-3,CASSESYLPSTDTQYF,TGCGCCAGCAGTGAGTCGTATCTCCCTAGCACAGATACGCAGTATTTT
TRBV7-8,NA,NA,TRBJ1-1,CASSLGLLNTEAFF,TGTGCCAGCAGCTTAGGGCTGTTGAACACTGAAGCTTTCTTT
TRBV10-3,NA,few,TRBJ1-1,CAISEAGNTEAFF,TGTGCCATCAGTGAGGCCGGGAACACTGAAGCTTTCTTT
TRBV7-8,NA,NA,TRBJ1-1,CASSPRTLMNTEAFF,TGTGCCAGCAGCCCCCGGACACTTATGAACACTGAAGCTTTCTTT
TRBV5-1,TRBD1,NA,TRBJ1-1,CASSAGTGNTEAFF,TGCGCCAGCAGCGCCGGGACAGGCAACACTGAAGCTTTCTTT
TRBV5-1,TRBD1,NA,TRBJ2-3,CASSTLGQGVKSDTQYF,TGCGCCAGCAGCACCCTGGGACAGGGGGTGAAATCAGATACGCAGTATTTT
TRBV5-4,NA,NA,TRBJ1-1,CASSYIQGTEAFF,TGTGCCAGCAGCTATATACAGGGCACTGAAGCTTTCTTT
TRBV24-1,NA,NA,TRBJ1-3,CATSEPDGLSGNTIYF,TGTGCCACCAGTGAGCCGGACGGCCTCTCTGGAAACACCATATATTTT
TRBV30,TRBD1,once,TRBJ1-2,CASQGARGYGYTF,TGTGCCTCACAGGGGGCCCGAGGCTATGGCTACACCTTC
TRBV5-1,TRBD1,NA,TRBJ2-1,CASSPEQGYGSNEQFF,TGCGCCAGCAGCCCGGAACAGGGGTACGGCAGCAATGAGCAGTTCTTC
TRBV10-2,NA,NA,TRBJ2-1,CASSEPRMVAAGEQFF,TGCGCCAGCAGTGAGCCCCGAATGGTAGCGGCCGGGGAGCAGTTCTTC
TRBV18,NA,NA,TRBJ1-4,CASSPSGQPGEKLFF,TGTGCCAGCTCACCCTCCGGACAGCCCGGAGAAAAACTGTTTTTT
TRBV4-1,NA,NA,TRBJ1-2,CASSQLRVSYGYTF,TGCGCCAGCAGCCAGTTAAGGGTCAGCTATGGCTACACCTTC
TRBV10-2,NA,NA,TRBJ1-6,CASSELTPQSSYNSPLHF,TGCGCCAGCAGTGAGTTGACACCTCAGAGCTCCTATAATTCACCCCTCCACTTT
TRBV6-5,TRBD2,NA,TRBJ2-3,CASSYLAGITDTQYF,TGTGCCAGCAGTTACCTAGCGGGGATCACAGATACGCAGTATTTT
TRBV9,NA,NA,TRBJ1-1,CASSVGTGWNTEAFF,TGTGCCAGCAGCGTAGGAACAGGATGGAACACTGAAGCTTTCTTT
TRBV6-5,TRBD2,NA,TRBJ2-7,CASSSAGGSVEQYF,TGTGCCAGCAGTTCAGCGGGGGGGTCCGTGGAGCAGTACTTC
TRBV7-8,TRBD1,NA,TRBJ1-2,CASSPDLTGGGYTF,TGTGCCAGCAGCCCCGATCTGACAGGGGGAGGCTACACCTTC
TRBV3-1/TRBV3-2,NA,NA,TRBJ2-3,CASSRDRLSTDTQYF,TGTGCCAGCAGCCGAGACAGGCTGAGCACAGATACGCAGTATTTT
TRBV9,NA,few,TRBJ2-3,CASSVDLRPAPDTQYF,TGTGCCAGCAGCGTGGATTTGAGGCCCGCCCCAGATACGCAGTATTTT
TRBV30,NA,NA,TRBJ1-2,CAWNGWERYGYTF,TGTGCCTGGAATGGGTGGGAACGCTATGGCTACACCTTC
TRBV30,TRBD2,NA,TRBJ2-3,CAWKTSGGDTQYF,TGTGCCTGGAAAACTAGCGGGGGGGATACGCAGTATTTT
TRBV10-3,NA,NA,TRBJ2-2,CAISGGGFPGELFF,TGTGCCATCAGTGGTGGGGGGTTCCCCGGGGAGCTGTTTTTT
TRBV7-3,TRBD2,NA,TRBJ2-3,CASSLLGPSGGLADTQYF,TGTGCCAGCAGCTTACTAGGCCCGTCGGGGGGGCTAGCAGATACGCAGTATTTT
TRBV7-8,TRBD1,NA,TRBJ1-5,CASSLDRERHNQPQHF,TGTGCCAGCAGCCTCGACAGGGAACGGCACAATCAGCCCCAGCATTTT
TRBV2,TRBD1,NA,TRBJ1-2,CASRERTGLDGYTF,TGTGCCAGCAGAGAAAGGACAGGGTTGGATGGCTACACCTTC